The 4 T cell receptor beta chains listed next were all sequenced from one sample in a study of molecular identifiers for immune sequencing clone quantification. One entry per CDR3 protein, called by TCRdb with MiXCR from the PCR reads. The repertoire includes about 68,000 distinct CDR3 sequences, 15% to 20% of them detected once, and about 1.5% sits in the top ten. Material for sequencing was naive CD8+ T cells from blood, with Jurkat cell RNA spiked in. Subset indicated: FACS-sorted CD8+CD4-CCR7+CD45RA+ naive T cells. These receptors were collected from a human donor in good health. Some libraries in this study had Jurkat cell RNA spiked in.

The genes are TRBV7-6 and TRBJ2-1; D ambiguous. This CDR3 comprises 8 residues. In germline, CDR1 is SGHVS, CDR2 FNYEAQ. The CDR3 DNA sequence: TGTGTAAACACTGAGCAGTTCTTC. Amino acids: CVNTEQFF.

This clonotype showed up just a few times. V usage is TRBV11-2 and J usage is TRBJ1-3; TRBD1 is a possible D gene (5 bases). This CDR3 comprises 15 residues. V was cut by 5 bases and J by 4 bases, with 15 bases left in between. Germline V CDR1 and CDR2: SGHAT, FQNNGV. Here the CDR3 DNA reads TGTGCCAGCAGCCGGGACTTTTCGAACGGAAACACCATATATTTT. Amino acids: CASSRDFSNGNTIYF.

This clonotype has ten or more counts. The rearrangement joins TRBV7-9 to TRBJ2-2; TRBD2 is a possible D gene (6 bases). The CDR3 is 14 residues long. Looked up from germline, CDR1 is SEHNR and CDR2 is FQNEAQ (reference sequence). Trimming removed 4 bases at V and 7 bases at J, with 13 bases between. The CDR3 spells CASSSSAAYGELFF. In nucleotides, the CDR3 is TGTGCCAGCAGCTCTAGCGCGGCTTACGGGGAGCTGTTTTTT.

This clonotype was recorded many times. This chain uses TRBV29-1 with TRBJ2-3; 9 bases align to TRBD2. V shed 1 base and J 7 bases; nucleotides not matched to a gene: 6. The CDR3 loop spans 14 amino acids. Germline V gene sequence: CDR1 SQVTM, CDR2 ANQGSEA. The CDR3 nucleotides are TGCAGCGTTGAAGTTCGGCTAGCGGGAAATACGCAGTATTTT. Translating it yields CSVEVRLAGNTQYF.